This T cell receptor (beta chain) appears in the sequencing data of a study of blood T cell repertoires in COVID-19. Study at large: Donors in the United States, Italy and Spain gave samples during acute or convalescent COVID-19.

CDR1 SEHNR and CDR2 FQNEAQ come from the germline V gene (reference sequence). The CDR3 runs to 12 residues. Trimming took off 5 bases at V and 6 bases at J, with 11 bases between the two ends. As processed by the authors: Reference gene primer amplification yielded estimated nucleated cell counts. Libraries were prepared by immunoSEQ multiplex PCR; TCRdb keeps only in-frame clonotypes and omits some of them. V, J and clone size derive from that table, while D and trimming were established from the DNA sequence. This table holds approximately 290,000 clones, roughly nine tenths found once. This clonotype was obtained from a young man with active or convalescent COVID-19. The sequenced sample consisted of peripheral blood. The chain links TRBV7-9 to TRBJ2-7; TRBD1 is a possible D gene (6 bases). CDR3 nucleotides: TGTGCCAGCAGCACCACAGGGAGCGAGCAGTACTTC. Residues: CASSTTGSEQYF.